This record concerns one T cell receptor beta chain sequence. These data are taken from a study of blood T cell dynamics during melanoma immunotherapy. Germline V CDR1 and CDR2: MNHEY, SMNVEV (reference sequence). Unmatched junction bases numbered 4, after V lost 4 bases and J lost 2 bases. The CDR3 consists of 15 residues. This table comes from immunoSEQ multiplex PCR, and its TCRdb copy is limited to in-frame clones, with some not included. The data contain tens of thousands of clones, around nine tenths of them seen just once; the ten biggest clones take up about 1%. Time point described: pre-treatment baseline.

The chain recombines TRBV27 with TRBJ1-2, with TRBD1 identical over 10 bases. The sequencing here drew on blood, taken from a patient treated with checkpoint blockade. This clonotype was obtained from a human donor with melanoma. The CDR3 nucleotides read TGTGCCAGCAGTTCACCGGGACAGGGGAACTATGGCTACACCTTC. Translation: CASSSPGQGNYGYTF.